These 18 T cell receptor beta chains came from one sample sequenced in a study of T cell responses to AZD1222 COVID-19 vaccine. Assay: immunoSEQ multiplex PCR; the TCRdb copy retains only in-frame clones and omits some. The sample carries 85,000 or so clones, roughly 84% recorded once. The sample here was peripheral blood, taken 28 days after the second AZD1222 dose. The receptor source for this set is an adult who received the AZD1222 COVID-19 vaccine.

This clone appeared a few times. The V and J genes are TRBV5-8 and TRBJ2-7; tentatively, D is TRBD1 or TRBD2 (5 bases each). The germline V and J ends were trimmed by 5 bases and 3 bases, with 15 bases remaining between them. Germline V gene data show CDR1 as SGHTS and CDR2 as YDEGEE. This CDR3 spans 14 amino acids. The CDR3 sequence: CASRALGESYEQYF. As DNA, the CDR3 is TGTGCCAGCAGGGCCTTGGGGGAAAGCTACGAGCAGTACTTC.

This clone was seen just once. V gene TRBV9 combines with J gene TRBJ2-7; D might be TRBD1 (6 bases). Trimming took off 0 bases at V and 5 bases at J, with 12 bases between the two ends. The CDR3 totals 14 residues. Germline V CDR1 and CDR2: SGDLS, YYNGEE. CDR3 sequence: CASSVGRGRDEQYF. CDR3 coding DNA: TGTGCCAGCAGCGTAGGCAGGGGAAGGGACGAGCAGTACTTC.

The V call is TRBV27, the J call TRBJ2-7; D may correspond to TRBD1 or TRBD2 (5 bases each). CDR3 length equals 14 residues. Germline lookup yields CDR1 MNHEY and CDR2 SMNVEV (reference sequence). Trimming took off 5 bases at V and 1 base at J, with 12 bases between the two ends. This chain's CDR3 is CASSKGLASYEQYF. CDR3 bases: TGTGCCAGCAGTAAGGGGCTAGCATCCTACGAGCAGTACTTC.

This chain uses TRBV28 with TRBJ2-2; possible D gene TRBD1, 8 bases. There are 14 residues in the CDR3. The germline V gene encodes CDR1 MDHEN and CDR2 SYDVKM. V lost 7 bases, J lost 7 bases, and 16 bases lay in between. The CDR3: CASTTGGGNGELFF. In DNA, the CDR3 is TGTGCCAGCACCACAGGGGGAGGGAACGGGGAGCTGTTTTTT.

This clone occurred a few times. This chain links TRBV5-1 with TRBJ1-1; D is unclear. The CDR3 covers 14 residues. Trimming removed 0 bases at V and 2 bases at J, with 8 bases between. In germline, CDR1 is SGHRS, CDR2 YFSETQ. The CDR3 DNA reads TGCGCCAGCAGCTTGGAGGCATTTAACACTGAAGCTTTCTTT. Its protein is CASSLEAFNTEAFF.

V is TRBV7-9 and J is TRBJ2-1; D is undetermined. This CDR3 comprises 14 residues. CDR1 and CDR2 from the germline V gene are SEHNR and FQNEAQ (reference sequence). Trimming took off 10 bases at V and 7 bases at J, with 20 bases between the two ends. Written as DNA, the CDR3 is TGTGCCACCCCCCAGGAGAAGGTGAGAAATGAGCAGTTCTTC. Encoded protein: CATPQEKVRNEQFF.

The J gene is TRBJ2-2, the V gene TRBV24-1; D is perhaps TRBD2 (6 bases). V was trimmed by 10 bases and J by 6 bases, leaving 11 bases between them. The CDR3 is 12 amino acids. Germline lookup yields CDR1 KGHDR and CDR2 SFDVKD. The CDR3, as DNA: TGTGCCACTACCGGGGGAGCCGGGGAGCTGTTTTTT. This sequence encodes CATTGGAGELFF.

A single count supports this clone. The chain carries TRBV28 and TRBJ1-4; D is uncertain. The germline V gene has CDR1 MDHEN and CDR2 SYDVKM. This CDR3 comprises 15 residues. Trimming removed 5 bases from V and 0 bases from J, with 10 bases in between. The CDR3 DNA reads as TGTGCCAGCAGTGTGGACCTTTCAACTAATGAAAAACTGTTTTTT. This encodes CASSVDLSTNEKLFF.

V and J are TRBV7-9 and TRBJ1-6; 8 bases line up with TRBD1. CDR3 size: 15 residues. V was pared by 5 bases and J by 7 bases, with 7 bases of the junction left unmatched. Germline values: CDR1 SEHNR, CDR2 FQNEAQ (reference sequence). CDR3 protein: CASSPGQGGNSPLHF. DNA for the CDR3: TGTGCCAGCAGCCCCGGACAGGGAGGAAATTCACCCCTCCACTTT.

This chain connects TRBV5-1 to TRBJ2-5, with D possibly matching TRBD2 (7 bases). V gave up 3 bases and J gave up 5 bases, with 20 bases separating them. Germline CDR1 is SGHRS and CDR2 is YFSETQ. This CDR3 contains 16 residues. CDR3: CASSSPGGGRGETQYF. The DNA for the CDR3 is TGCGCCAGCAGCTCCCCGGGCGGGGGCCGAGGGGAGACCCAGTACTTC.

The chain is built from TRBV18 and TRBJ1-1; TRBD1 might be the D (5 bases). V shed 6 bases and J shed 1 base, with 9 bases lying between them. Germline V CDR1 and CDR2: KGHSH, LQKENI. The CDR3 covers 13 residues. The CDR3 nucleotides read TGTGCCAGCTCCTCAGGGACGAACACTGAAGCTTTCTTT. This sequence encodes CASSSGTNTEAFF.

A few counts support this clone. CDR3 coding DNA: TGTGCCAGCAGCCCCCAGGGGGTTACCTACGAGCAGTACTTC. It codes for CASSPQGVTYEQYF. J is TRBJ2-7 and V is TRBV7-2; 7 bases are shared with TRBD1. Trimming at V came to 5 bases and at J to 2 bases, leaving 6 bases not matched to a gene. Looked up from germline, CDR1 is SGHTA and CDR2 is FQGNSA. CDR3 length: 14 amino acids.

The chain has TRBV4-1 and TRBJ1-3; D possibly corresponds to TRBD1 (5 bases). Germline values: CDR1 MGHRA, CDR2 YSYEKL. CDR3 length: 16 residues. Trimming stripped 0 bases from V and 4 bases from J, with 13 bases between. The CDR3 nucleotides are TGCGCCAGCAGCCAAGACAGGGCCCTAAGAGGAAACACCATATATTTT. Translated, it gives CASSQDRALRGNTIYF.

The rearrangement links TRBV6-5 to TRBJ1-4, with TRBD1 as a possible D gene (6 bases). The germline V gene has CDR1 MNHEY and CDR2 SVGAGI. This CDR3 spans 13 amino acids. V was cut by 8 bases and J by 8 bases, with 15 bases left in between. The CDR3 DNA sequence: TGTGCCAGCCGAGGGGGGCAGGGCGAAAAACTGTTTTTT. It is translated as CASRGGQGEKLFF.

The J gene is TRBJ2-3, the V gene TRBV7-8; D uncertain. Between the trimmed V and J ends, which lost 5 bases and 2 bases, there was a span of 11 bases. The CDR3 runs to 14 residues. The germline CDR1 and CDR2 sequences are SGHVS and FQNEAQ. The CDR3, as DNA: TGTGCCAGCAGCCAAGGACGGCTCACAGATACGCAGTATTTT. The encoded protein is CASSQGRLTDTQYF.

The chain is built from TRBV28 and TRBJ2-3; possibly TRBD2 for D (5 bases). The CDR3 has 12 residues. Trimming left V 8 bases short and J 0 bases short, with 6 bases between. The germline CDR1 and CDR2 sequences are MDHEN and SYDVKM. The CDR3 here is CASGGSTDTQYF. As DNA, the CDR3 is TGTGCCAGCGGCGGGAGCACAGATACGCAGTATTTT.

The chain couples TRBV27 to TRBJ2-7; 7 bases match TRBD1. The CDR3 extends over 14 amino acids. CDR1 MNHEY and CDR2 SMNVEV come from the germline V gene (reference sequence). With V trimmed by 6 bases and J by 3 bases, 8 bases remained unmatched. CDR3 loop: CASSLGTEHYEQYF. In nucleotides, the CDR3 is TGTGCCAGCAGCCTGGGGACAGAGCACTACGAGCAGTACTTC.

The chain couples TRBV9 to TRBJ1-1; 7 positions agree with TRBD1. V gave up 2 bases and J gave up 4 bases; unmatched junction bases: 5. Germline V gene sequence: CDR1 SGDLS, CDR2 YYNGEE. CDR3 length equals 14 residues. CDR3 DNA sequence: TGTGCCAGCAGCGTCAGGGGGGATGGCACTGAAGCTTTCTTT. The encoded protein is CASSVRGDGTEAFF.